This T cell receptor (beta chain) was identified in a study of T cells in localized non-small cell lung cancer. Study observations and caveats: For the top 100 tumor clones, a median approximately 50 also appeared in adjacent lung. The tumor had only one region sequenced, so heterogeneity remains possible.

Produced via immunoSEQ multiplex PCR; TCRdb's table is partial and in-frame only. The sample holds about 40,000 clones, roughly 86% seen once. The germline V gene has CDR1 LNHDA and CDR2 SQIVND (reference sequence). V was pared by 7 bases and J by 3 bases, with 19 bases between. The length of the CDR3 is 16 residues. Remarks on this clone: The antigen is unknown.

The receptor comes from a man between 18 and 55 years old with stage I lung adenocarcinoma. Specimen: peripheral blood, collected before any cancer treatment. This sequence joins TRBV19 and TRBJ1-5; maybe TRBD1 (5 bases). The CDR3 region is CASTSTPGRINQPQHF. The CDR3 nucleotides read TGTGCCAGTACCTCGACGCCGGGACGGATCAATCAGCCCCAGCATTTT.